This TCR beta chain was profiled in a study of shared clonotypes between healthy human individuals. A remark on this clone: The antigen is unknown.

Terminally differentiated effector memory CD45RA+ cells were excluded from the naive CD8 cells, which were CD45RO-negative and positively selected for CCR7. The table came from immunoSEQ multiplex PCR; TCRdb's copy has only in-frame clones and leaves some out. The repertoire has around 2.1 million clones, approximately 94% of them found once; the top ten carry under 2%. The study, taken as a whole, reports: Clonotypes shared by all four donors outscored non-shared clonotypes in generation probability. Clonotypes that were shared across a handful of donors made up roughly 5% of naive CD4 clonotypes.

Germline V lookup: CDR1 LNHDA, CDR2 SQIVND (reference sequence). V lost 3 bases and J 5 bases, leaving 11 bases between the germline ends. CDR3 length: 13 residues. This TCR came from a man between 18 and 35 years old in good health. Some clones in this sample may be carry-over from other donors' samples. V usage is TRBV19 and J usage is TRBJ2-7; D may be TRBD2 (6 bases). Specimen: naive CD8+ T cells from PBMCs. The CDR3 DNA sequence: TGTGCCAGTAGTATCCGGACTAAAGACGAGCAGTACTTC. It encodes CASSIRTKDEQYF.